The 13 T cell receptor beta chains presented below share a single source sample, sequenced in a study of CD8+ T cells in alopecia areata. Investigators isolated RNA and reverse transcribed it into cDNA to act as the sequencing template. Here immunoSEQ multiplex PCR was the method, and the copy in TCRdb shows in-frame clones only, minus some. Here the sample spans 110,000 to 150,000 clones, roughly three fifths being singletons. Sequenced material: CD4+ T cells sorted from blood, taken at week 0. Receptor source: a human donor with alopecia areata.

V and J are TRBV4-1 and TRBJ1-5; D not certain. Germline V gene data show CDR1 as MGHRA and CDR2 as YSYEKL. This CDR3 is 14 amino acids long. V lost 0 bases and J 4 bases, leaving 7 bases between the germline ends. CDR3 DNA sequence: TGCGCCAGCAGCCAAGATCATGGAAATCAGCCCCAGCATTTT. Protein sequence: CASSQDHGNQPQHF.

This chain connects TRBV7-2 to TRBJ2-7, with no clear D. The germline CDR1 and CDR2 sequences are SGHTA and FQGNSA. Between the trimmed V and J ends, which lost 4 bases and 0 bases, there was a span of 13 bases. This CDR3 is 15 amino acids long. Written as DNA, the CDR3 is TGTGCCAGCAGCTCTTCGGCATTAAGCTCCTACGAGCAGTACTTC. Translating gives CASSSSALSSYEQYF.

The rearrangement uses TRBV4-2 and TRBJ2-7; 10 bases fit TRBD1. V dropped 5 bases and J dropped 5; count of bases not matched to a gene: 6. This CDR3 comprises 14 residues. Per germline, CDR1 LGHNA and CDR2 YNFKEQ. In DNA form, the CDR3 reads TGTGCCAGCAGCTTAAGACAGGGGGCCGACGAGCAGTACTTC. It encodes CASSLRQGADEQYF.

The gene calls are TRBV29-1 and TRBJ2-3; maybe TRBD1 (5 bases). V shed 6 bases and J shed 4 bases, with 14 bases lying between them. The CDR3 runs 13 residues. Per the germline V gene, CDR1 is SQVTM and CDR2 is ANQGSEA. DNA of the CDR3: TGCAGCGTAGCGACAGCAGAGCCAGATACGCAGTATTTT. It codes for CSVATAEPDTQYF.

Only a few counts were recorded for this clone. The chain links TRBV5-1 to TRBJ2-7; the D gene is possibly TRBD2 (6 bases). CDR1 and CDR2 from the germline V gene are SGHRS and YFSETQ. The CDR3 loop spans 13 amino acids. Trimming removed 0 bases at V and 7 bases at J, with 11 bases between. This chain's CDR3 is CASSLEGLAEQYF. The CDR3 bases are TGCGCCAGCAGCTTGGAGGGACTCGCTGAGCAGTACTTC.

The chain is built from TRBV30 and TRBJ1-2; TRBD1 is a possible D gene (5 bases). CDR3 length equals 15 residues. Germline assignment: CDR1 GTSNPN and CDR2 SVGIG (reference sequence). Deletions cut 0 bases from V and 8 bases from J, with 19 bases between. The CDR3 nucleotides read TGTGCCTGGAGTGTACTGGGACGGCCGCCTATGGGCTACACCTTC. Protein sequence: CAWSVLGRPPMGYTF. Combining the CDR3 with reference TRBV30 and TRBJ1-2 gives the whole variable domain SQTIHQWPATLVQPVGSPLSLECTVEGTSNPNLYWYRQAAGRGLQLLFYSVGIGQISSEVPQNLSASRPQDRQFILSSKKLLLSDSGFYLCAWSVLGRPPMGYTFGSGTRLTVV.

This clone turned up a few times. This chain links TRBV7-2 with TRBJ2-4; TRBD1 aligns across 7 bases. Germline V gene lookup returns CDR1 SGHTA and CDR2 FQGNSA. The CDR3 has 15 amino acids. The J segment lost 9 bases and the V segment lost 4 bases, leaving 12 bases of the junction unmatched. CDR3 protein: CASSSGQLGERIQYF. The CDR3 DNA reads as TGTGCCAGCAGCTCGGGACAGCTAGGGGAGCGCATTCAGTACTTC.

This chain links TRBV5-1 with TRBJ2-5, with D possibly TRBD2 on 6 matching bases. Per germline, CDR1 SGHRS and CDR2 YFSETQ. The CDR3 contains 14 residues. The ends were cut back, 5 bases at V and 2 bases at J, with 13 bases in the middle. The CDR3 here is CASRPPGLQETQYF. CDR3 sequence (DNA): TGCGCCAGCAGACCTCCGGGACTTCAAGAGACCCAGTACTTC.

The CDR3 DNA sequence: TGTGCCAGCAGCCCCTCGGACAGGAACACTGAAGCTTTCTTT. Translated, it gives CASSPSDRNTEAFF. J is TRBJ1-1 and V is TRBV7-3; perhaps TRBD1 as D (6 bases). The ends were cut back, 5 bases at V and 1 base at J, with 11 bases in the middle. Germline V gene lookup returns CDR1 SGHTA and CDR2 FQGTGA. The CDR3 loop spans 14 amino acids. The full variable domain, completed using reference TRBV7-3 and TRBJ1-1, is GAGVSQTPSNKVTEKGKYVELRCDPISGHTALYWYRQSLGQGPEFLIYFQGTGAADDSGLPNDRFFAVRPEGSVSTLKIQRTERGDSAVYLCASSPSDRNTEAFFGQGTRLTVV.

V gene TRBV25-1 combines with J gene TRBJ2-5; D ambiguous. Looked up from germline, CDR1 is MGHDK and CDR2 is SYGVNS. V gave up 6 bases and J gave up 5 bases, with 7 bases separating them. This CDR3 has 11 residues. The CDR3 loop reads CASRFLETQYF. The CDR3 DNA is TGTGCCAGCAGGTTCCTGGAGACCCAGTACTTC. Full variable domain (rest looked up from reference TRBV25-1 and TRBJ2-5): EADIYQTPRYLVIGTGKKITLECSQTMGHDKMYWYQQDPGMELHLIHYSYGVNSTEKGDLSSESTVSRIRTEHFPLTLESARPSHTSQYLCASRFLETQYFGPGTRLLVL.

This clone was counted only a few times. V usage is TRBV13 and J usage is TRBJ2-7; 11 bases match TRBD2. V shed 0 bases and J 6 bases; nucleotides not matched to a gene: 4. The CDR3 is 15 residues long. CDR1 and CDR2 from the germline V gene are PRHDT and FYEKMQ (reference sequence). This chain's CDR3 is CASSLGLGLAGEQYF. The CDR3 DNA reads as TGTGCCAGCAGCTTAGGCCTAGGACTAGCGGGCGAGCAGTACTTC.

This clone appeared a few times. CDR3 residues: CASSQAGSLNQPQHF. The CDR3 nucleotides read TGCGCCAGCAGCCAAGCGGGCAGTCTTAATCAGCCCCAGCATTTT. The genes are TRBV4-1 and TRBJ1-5; D uncertain. Germline V lookup: CDR1 MGHRA, CDR2 YSYEKL. The CDR3 is 15 amino acids. Trimming stripped 1 base from V and 4 bases from J, with 11 bases between.

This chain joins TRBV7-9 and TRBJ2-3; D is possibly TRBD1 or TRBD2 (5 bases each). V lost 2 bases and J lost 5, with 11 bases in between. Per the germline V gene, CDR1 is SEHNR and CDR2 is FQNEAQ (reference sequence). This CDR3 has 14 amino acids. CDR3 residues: CASSLTGPRDTQYF. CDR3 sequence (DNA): TGTGCCAGCAGCTTAACGGGACCGAGAGATACGCAGTATTTT.